This TCR beta chain derives from a study of cytotoxic CD8 clonotypes in ibrutinib-treated CLL. Overall study: More than 9 relapsed/refractory, approximately 15 treatment-naive; under 18 IGHV unmutated. Response specimens were obtained following a median treatment duration of about 12 months, with a range of 6 to 36.

Findings and caveats of the study: Private clonotypes, not public ones, expanded at ibrutinib response.

Comment on this clone: Its target is not known.

CDR1 is MDHEN, CDR2 SYDVKM, per germline. After removal of 1 base from V and 1 base from J, the junction contained 4 bases not matched to a gene. There are 15 residues in the CDR3. Sequencing used immunoSEQ multiplex PCR; TCRdb keeps in-frame clones, though not all of them. The sample lists about 130,000 clones, roughly three quarters occurring once. This sequence joins TRBV28 and TRBJ2-7; TRBD2 matches 7 bases. Sequencing was performed on PBMCs, taken after 12 months of ibrutinib treatment. This clonotype originated in a human donor with chronic lymphocytic leukemia. CDR3 bases: TGTGCCAGCAGTTTATCTGCTAGCGGATCCTACGAGCAGTACTTC. It encodes CASSLSASGSYEQYF.